The sequence of this T cell receptor (beta chain) was determined in a study of cytomegalovirus exposure and HLA in healthy donors. The PCR ran on 60 Vbeta and 13 Jbeta primers. The assay was immunoSEQ multiplex PCR, and TCRdb's table has in-frame clones only and misses some. The sample lists more than 80,000 clones, less than 80% seen once, with approximately 4% in the top ten. The V gene lost 0 bases and the J gene lost 4 bases, with 10 bases spanning the gap. The V gene's germline CDR1 is SGHRS and CDR2 YFSETQ. The CDR3 runs to 15 residues. The sample consisted of PBMCs. The chain employs TRBV5-1 and TRBJ2-2; TRBD1 is a possible D gene (5 bases). This TCR was sampled from a woman in her forties in good health and CMV-seropositive. The DNA of the CDR3 is TGCGCCAGCAGCTTGGCAGGGATGGGCACCGGGGAGCTGTTTTTT. It specifies CASSLAGMGTGELFF.